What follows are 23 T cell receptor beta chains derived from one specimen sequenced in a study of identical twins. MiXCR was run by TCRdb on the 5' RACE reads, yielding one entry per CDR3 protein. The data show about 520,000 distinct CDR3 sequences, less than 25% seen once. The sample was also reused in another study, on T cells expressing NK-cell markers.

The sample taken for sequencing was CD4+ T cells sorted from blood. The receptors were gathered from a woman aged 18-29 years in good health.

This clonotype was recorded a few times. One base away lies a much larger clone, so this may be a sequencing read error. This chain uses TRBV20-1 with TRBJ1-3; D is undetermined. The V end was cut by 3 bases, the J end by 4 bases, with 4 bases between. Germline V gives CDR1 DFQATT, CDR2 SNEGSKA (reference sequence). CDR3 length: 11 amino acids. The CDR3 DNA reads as TGCAGTGCTAGGAGGGGAAACACCATATATTTT. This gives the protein CSARRGNTIYF.

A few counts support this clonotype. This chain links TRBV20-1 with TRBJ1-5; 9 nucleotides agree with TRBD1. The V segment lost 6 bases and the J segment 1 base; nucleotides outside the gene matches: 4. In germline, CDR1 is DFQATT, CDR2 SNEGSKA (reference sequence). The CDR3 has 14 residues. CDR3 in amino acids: CSAPGTGSNQPQHF. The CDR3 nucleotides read TGCAGTGCACCCGGGACAGGGAGCAATCAGCCCCAGCATTTT.

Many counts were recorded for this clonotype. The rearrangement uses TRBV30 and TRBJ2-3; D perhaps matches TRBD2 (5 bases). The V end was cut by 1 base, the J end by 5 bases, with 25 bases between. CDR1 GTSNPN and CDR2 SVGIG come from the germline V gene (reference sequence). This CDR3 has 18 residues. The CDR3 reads CAWSGGSATHTLRDTQYF. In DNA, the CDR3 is TGTGCCTGGAGTGGAGGGTCTGCGACCCACACGTTAAGAGATACGCAGTATTTT.

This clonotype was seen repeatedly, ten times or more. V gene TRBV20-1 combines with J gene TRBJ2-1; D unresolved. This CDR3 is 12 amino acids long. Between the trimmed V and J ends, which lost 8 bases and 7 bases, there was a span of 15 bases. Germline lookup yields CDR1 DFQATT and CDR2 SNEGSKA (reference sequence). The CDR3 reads CSSLVRTNEQFF. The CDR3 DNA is TGCAGTTCTCTTGTGCGGACGAATGAGCAGTTCTTC.

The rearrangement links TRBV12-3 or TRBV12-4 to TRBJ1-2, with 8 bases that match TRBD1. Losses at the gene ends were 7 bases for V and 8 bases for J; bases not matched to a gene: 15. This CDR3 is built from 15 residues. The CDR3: CASTKGLRGQTGYTF. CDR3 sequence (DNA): TGTGCCAGCACCAAGGGCCTCAGGGGGCAGACGGGCTACACCTTC.

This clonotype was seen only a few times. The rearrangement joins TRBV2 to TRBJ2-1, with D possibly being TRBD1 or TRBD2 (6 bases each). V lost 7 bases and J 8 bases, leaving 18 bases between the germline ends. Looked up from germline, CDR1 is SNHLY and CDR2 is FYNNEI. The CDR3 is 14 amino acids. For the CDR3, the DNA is TGTGCCAGCACCACCGGGGGCGGGACGGATGAGCAGTTCTTC. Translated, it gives CASTTGGGTDEQFF. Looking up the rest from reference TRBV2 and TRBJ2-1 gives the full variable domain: EPEVTQTPSHQVTQMGQEVILRCVPISNHLYFYWYRQILGQKVEFLVSFYNNEISEKSEIFDDQFSVERPDGSNFTLKIRSTKLEDSAMYFCASTTGGGTDEQFFGPGTRLTVL.

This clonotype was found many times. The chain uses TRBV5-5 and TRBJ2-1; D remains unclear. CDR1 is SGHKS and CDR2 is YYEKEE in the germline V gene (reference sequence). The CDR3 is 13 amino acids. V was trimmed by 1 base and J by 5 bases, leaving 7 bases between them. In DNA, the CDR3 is TGTGCCAGCAGCTTGACTAAAGACAATGAGCAGTTCTTC. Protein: CASSLTKDNEQFF. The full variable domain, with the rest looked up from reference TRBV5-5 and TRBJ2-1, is DAGVTQSPTHLIKTRGQQVTLRCSPISGHKSVSWYQQVLGQGPQFIFQYYEKEERGRGNFPDRFSARQFPNYSSELNVNALLLGDSALYLCASSLTKDNEQFFGPGTRLTVL.

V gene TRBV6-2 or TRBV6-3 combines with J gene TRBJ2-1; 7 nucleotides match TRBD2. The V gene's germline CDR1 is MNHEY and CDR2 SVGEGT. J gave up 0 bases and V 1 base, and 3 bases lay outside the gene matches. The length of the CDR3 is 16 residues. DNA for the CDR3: TGTGCCAGCAGTTACTTTCCTAGCGGCTCCTACAATGAGCAGTTCTTC. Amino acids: CASSYFPSGSYNEQFF.

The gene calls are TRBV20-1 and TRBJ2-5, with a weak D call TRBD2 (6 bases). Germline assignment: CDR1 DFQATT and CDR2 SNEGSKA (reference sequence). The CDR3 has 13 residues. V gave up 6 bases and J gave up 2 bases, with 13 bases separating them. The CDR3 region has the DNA TGCAGTGCCAGGAGGGACTTACAAGAGACCCAGTACTTC. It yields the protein CSARRDLQETQYF.

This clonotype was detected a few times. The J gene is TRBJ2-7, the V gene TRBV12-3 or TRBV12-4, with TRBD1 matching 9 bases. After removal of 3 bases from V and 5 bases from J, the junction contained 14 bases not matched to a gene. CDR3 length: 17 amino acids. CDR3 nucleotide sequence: TGTGCCAGCAGTTTTAGGCCCCCCGGGACAGGGCTTCACGAGCAGTACTTC. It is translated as CASSFRPPGTGLHEQYF.

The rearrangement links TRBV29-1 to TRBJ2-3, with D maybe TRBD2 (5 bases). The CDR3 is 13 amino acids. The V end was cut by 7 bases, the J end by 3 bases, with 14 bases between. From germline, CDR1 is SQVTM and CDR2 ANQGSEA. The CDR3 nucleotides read TGCAGCGCCGCCAGGCCGGGGACAGATACGCAGTATTTT. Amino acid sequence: CSAARPGTDTQYF.

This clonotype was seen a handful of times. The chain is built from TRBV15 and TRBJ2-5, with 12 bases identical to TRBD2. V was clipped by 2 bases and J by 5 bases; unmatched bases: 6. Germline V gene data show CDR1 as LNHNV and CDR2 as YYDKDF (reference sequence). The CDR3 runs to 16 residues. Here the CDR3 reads CATSRPLAGGWETQYF. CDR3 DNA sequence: TGTGCCACCAGCAGACCCCTAGCGGGGGGGTGGGAGACCCAGTACTTC.

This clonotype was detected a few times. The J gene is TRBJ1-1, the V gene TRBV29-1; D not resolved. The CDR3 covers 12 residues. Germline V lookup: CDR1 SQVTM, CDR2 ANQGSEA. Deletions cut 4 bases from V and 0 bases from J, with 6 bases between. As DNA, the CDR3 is TGCAGCGTTGCCCAGCTGAACACTGAAGCTTTCTTT. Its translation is CSVAQLNTEAFF.

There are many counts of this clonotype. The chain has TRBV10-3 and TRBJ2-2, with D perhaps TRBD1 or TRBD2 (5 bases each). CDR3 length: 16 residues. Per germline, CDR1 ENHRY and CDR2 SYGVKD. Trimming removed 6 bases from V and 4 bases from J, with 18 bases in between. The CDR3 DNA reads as TGTGCCATCAGCACCGGAGGCCTAAGGGGCACCGGGGAGCTGTTTTTT. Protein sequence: CAISTGGLRGTGELFF.

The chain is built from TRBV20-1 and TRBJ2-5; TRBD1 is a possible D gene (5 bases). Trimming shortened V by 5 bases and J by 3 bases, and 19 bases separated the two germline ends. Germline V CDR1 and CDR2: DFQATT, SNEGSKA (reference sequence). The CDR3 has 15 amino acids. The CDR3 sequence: CSAQEGANVKETQYF. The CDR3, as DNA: TGCAGTGCTCAAGAAGGGGCCAATGTAAAAGAGACCCAGTACTTC.

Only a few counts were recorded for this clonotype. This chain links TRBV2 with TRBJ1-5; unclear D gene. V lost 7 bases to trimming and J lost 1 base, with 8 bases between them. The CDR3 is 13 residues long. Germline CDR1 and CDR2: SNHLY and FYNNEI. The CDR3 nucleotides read TGTGCCAGCAACGGTGGGAGCAATCAGCCCCAGCATTTT. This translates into CASNGGSNQPQHF.

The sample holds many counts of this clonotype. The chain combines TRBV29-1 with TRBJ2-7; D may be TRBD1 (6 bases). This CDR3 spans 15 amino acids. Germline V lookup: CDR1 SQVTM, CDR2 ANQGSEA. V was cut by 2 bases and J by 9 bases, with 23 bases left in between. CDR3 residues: CSVESAPTGSGGQYF. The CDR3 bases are TGCAGCGTTGAATCGGCCCCAACAGGGAGTGGTGGGCAGTACTTC.

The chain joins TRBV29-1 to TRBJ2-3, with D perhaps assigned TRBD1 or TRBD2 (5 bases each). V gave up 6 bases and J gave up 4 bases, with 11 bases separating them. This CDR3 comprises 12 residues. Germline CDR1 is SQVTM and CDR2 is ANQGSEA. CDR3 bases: TGCAGCGTCAAACTAGGGGCAGATACGCAGTATTTT. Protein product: CSVKLGADTQYF.

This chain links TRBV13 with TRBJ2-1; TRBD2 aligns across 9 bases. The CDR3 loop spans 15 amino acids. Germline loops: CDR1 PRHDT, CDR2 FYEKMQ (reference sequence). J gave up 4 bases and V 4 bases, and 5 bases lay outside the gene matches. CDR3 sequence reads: CASSSRGGVYNEQFF. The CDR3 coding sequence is TGTGCCAGCAGCTCGCGGGGGGGCGTGTACAATGAGCAGTTCTTC.

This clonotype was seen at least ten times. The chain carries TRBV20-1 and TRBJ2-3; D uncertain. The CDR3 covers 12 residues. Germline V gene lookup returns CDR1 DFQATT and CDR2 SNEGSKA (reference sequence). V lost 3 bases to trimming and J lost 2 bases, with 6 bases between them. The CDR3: CSARPYTDTQYF. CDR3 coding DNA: TGCAGTGCTAGGCCGTACACAGATACGCAGTATTTT.

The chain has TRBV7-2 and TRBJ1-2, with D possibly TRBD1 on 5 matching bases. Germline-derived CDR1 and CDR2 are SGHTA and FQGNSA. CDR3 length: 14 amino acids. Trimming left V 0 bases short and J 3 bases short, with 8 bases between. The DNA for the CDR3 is TGTGCCAGCAGCTTAGCTATAGGGGACTATGGCTACACCTTC. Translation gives CASSLAIGDYGYTF.

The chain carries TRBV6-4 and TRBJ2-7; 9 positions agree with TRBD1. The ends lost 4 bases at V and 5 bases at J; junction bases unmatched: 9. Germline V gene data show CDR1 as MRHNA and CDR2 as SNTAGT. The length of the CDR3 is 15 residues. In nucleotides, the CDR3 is TGTGCCAGCAGTGCGTTCCGGGACAGGGTCAACGAGCAGTACTTC. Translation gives CASSAFRDRVNEQYF.

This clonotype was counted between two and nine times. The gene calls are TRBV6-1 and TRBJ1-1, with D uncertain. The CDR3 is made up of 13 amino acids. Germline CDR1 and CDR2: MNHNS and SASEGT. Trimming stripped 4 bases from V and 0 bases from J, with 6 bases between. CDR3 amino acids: CASSVGMNTEAFF. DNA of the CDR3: TGTGCCAGCAGTGTGGGAATGAACACTGAAGCTTTCTTT.